This record covers a single TCR beta chain. The antigen it binds to is not known. Per-base qualities were not stored, and no clone one base away is much larger. This sample was included in a study of blood T cell repertoires in COVID-19 (TCRdb year 2020). In the study overall: Collaborator samples came from the United States, Italy and Spain and covered acute and convalescent phases of COVID-19. The samples were drawn from the first 160 participants of the ongoing ImmuneRACE study and from under 1,500 subjects provided by 6 global collaborators. The repertoires were released in a freely available public database meant as a resource for research on the immune response to SARS-CoV-2. Subjects who had been exposed to COVID-19, were actively infected with it, or had recovered from it provided the deeply sampled blood TCRbeta repertoires that made up the dataset. The sample metadata nearly always contained a de-identified subject ID, COVID-19 status, age in years and sex. The prospective study material was composed of cDNA or gDNA derived from T cells, B-cell-depleted T cells, or PBMCs. Where available, HLA class I and class II types were obtained from metadata supplied by the sample provider rather than from assay-based typing. General study outcomes and caveats: The quantity of clinical and demographic metadata differed by source and by participant and was supplied without curation.

TCRbeta CDR3 regions were amplified from genomic DNA by means of the immunoSEQ Assay, a bias-controlled multiplex PCR. Per the authors' processing: Within the assay, amplification of reference gene primers was used to estimate how many nucleated cells each sample contained. To quantify the absolute abundance of each unique TCRbeta CDR3 rearrangement, sequence reads were collapsed and filtered. Productive Simpson clonality was computed per sample as the square root of Simpson's diversity index over productive rearrangements. The immuneACCESS repertoire file appears here via TCRdb, limited to in-frame rearrangements. These files lack a portion of the clones; in checked studies, under half of the deficit traces to unresolved V genes, and the cause of the others is not known. V and J calls and clone size are copied from that table; D and trimming were computed from the DNA. The sample has tens of thousands of clones on record, 80% to 85% of them singletons. The ten largest make up roughly 40% of the sample.

The CDR3, cysteine through phenylalanine, is 14 amino acids long. The DNA shown is the 42-base CDR3, in frame from base 1. Looking up the germline V gene (reference sequence) yields CDR1 MNHEY and CDR2 SMNVEV. Trimming costs V 6 bases and J 1 base, and their ends lie 12 bases apart. Collaborating institutions collected whole blood in K2EDTA tubes following their own protocols. For TCRbeta analysis, collaborators shipped samples in one of three forms: frozen whole blood, isolated PBMCs, or DNA extracted from either of those sample types. This clonotype was obtained from a man older than 75 with acute or convalescent COVID-19. The sequence links TRBV27 to TRBJ1-2; 6 matching bases give a weak D call of TRBD1. Sequencing was performed on peripheral blood. In nucleotides, the sequence is TGTGCCAGCAGGCCAGGACAGTTTAACTATGGCTACACCTTC. It encodes CASRPGQFNYGYTF.